This T cell receptor (beta chain) was found in a study of low-dose radiotherapy and immunotherapy resistance in tumors. At the level of the study: Cohort 2 received 1 Gy per fraction every two weeks, totaling 13 Gy over 26 weeks. Aspirin 300 mg, taken orally and daily, was given to patients for four cycles from cycle 1 day 1.

The CDR3 consists of 14 residues. With 3 bases clipped from V and 1 base from J, the junction kept 0 bases outside the gene matches. Germline CDR1 SGHNT, CDR2 YYREEE (reference sequence). Time point here: before trial treatment. Advanced solid tumors lacking tumor-infiltrating lymphocytes characterized eligible patients. This clonotype was detected many times. First-strand cDNA used TRAV- and TRBV-specific primers, covering alpha and beta chains. With a constant-region primer and a V-primer adapter, TCRs were subjected to approximately 21 PCR cycles of amplification. TCRdb recomputed calls from the reads with MiXCR, one row per CDR3 protein. Among fewer than 95,000 distinct CDR3 sequences listed, 9.4% were seen once.

This TCR derives from a male donor with prostate cancer. The sequenced sample was PBMCs, obtained before treatment. This chain links TRBV5-4 with TRBJ2-2; 7 bases match TRBD1. This CDR3 is CASSWTGNTGELFF. CDR3 coding DNA: TGTGCCAGCAGCTGGACAGGGAACACCGGGGAGCTGTTTTTT.